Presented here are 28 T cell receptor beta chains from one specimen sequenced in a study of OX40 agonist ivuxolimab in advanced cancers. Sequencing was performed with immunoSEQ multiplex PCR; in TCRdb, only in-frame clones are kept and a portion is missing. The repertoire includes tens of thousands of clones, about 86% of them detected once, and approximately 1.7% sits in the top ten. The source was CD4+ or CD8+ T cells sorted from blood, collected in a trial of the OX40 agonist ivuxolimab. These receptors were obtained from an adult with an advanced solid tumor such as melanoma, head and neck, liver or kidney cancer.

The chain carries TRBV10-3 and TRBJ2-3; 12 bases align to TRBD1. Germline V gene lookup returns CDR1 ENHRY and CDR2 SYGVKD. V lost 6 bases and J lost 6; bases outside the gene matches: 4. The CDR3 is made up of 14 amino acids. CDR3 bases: TGTGCCATCAGACCGGGACAGGGGGCGGATACGCAGTATTTT. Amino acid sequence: CAIRPGQGADTQYF.

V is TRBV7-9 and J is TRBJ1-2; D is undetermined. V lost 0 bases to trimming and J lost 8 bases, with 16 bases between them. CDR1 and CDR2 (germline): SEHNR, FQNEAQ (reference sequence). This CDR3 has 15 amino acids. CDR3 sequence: CASSLALGSSGGYTF. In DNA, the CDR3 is TGTGCCAGCAGCTTAGCGCTTGGCAGCTCCGGAGGCTACACCTTC.

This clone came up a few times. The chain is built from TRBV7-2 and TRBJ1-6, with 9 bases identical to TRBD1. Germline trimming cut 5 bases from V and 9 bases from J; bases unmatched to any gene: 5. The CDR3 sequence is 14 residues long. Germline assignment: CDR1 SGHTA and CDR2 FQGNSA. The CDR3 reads CASSNGDRASPLHF. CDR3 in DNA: TGTGCCAGCAGCAACGGGGACAGGGCTTCACCCCTCCACTTT.

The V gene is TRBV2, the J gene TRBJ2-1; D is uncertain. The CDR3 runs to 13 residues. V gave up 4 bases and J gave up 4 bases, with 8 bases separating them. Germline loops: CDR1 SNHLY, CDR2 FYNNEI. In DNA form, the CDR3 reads TGTGCCAGCAGTGGAACAGCTTACAATGAGCAGTTCTTC. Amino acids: CASSGTAYNEQFF.

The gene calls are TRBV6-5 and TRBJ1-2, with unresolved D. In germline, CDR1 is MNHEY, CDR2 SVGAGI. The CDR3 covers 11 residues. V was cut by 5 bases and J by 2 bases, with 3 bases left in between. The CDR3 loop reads CASSPNYGYTF. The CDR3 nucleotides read TGTGCCAGCAGTCCGAACTATGGCTACACCTTC.

The CDR3 loop reads CASSPPRGDGGTDTQYF. CDR3 bases: TGTGCCAGCTCACCACCCCGGGGGGATGGTGGCACAGATACGCAGTATTTT. The gene calls are TRBV18 and TRBJ2-3; 7 bases agree with TRBD2. The CDR3 extends over 17 amino acids. Germline V gene sequence: CDR1 KGHSH, CDR2 LQKENI. The ends lost 0 bases at V and 1 base at J; junction bases unmatched: 7.

Written as DNA, the CDR3 is TGTGCCAGCAGCTTATACTTTAGGGAGGCGGACGAGCAGTACTTC. Encoded protein: CASSLYFREADEQYF. The rearrangement joins TRBV7-2 to TRBJ2-7, with a tentative D call TRBD2 (6 bases). V lost 2 bases and J lost 5, with 16 bases in between. CDR3 length: 15 residues. CDR1 and CDR2 from the germline V gene are SGHTA and FQGNSA.

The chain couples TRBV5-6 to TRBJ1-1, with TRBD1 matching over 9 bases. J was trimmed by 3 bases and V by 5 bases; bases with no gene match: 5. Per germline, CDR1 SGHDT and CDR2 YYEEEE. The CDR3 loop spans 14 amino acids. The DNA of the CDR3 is TGTGCCAGCAGAAGGACAGGGGTTGACACTGAAGCTTTCTTT. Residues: CASRRTGVDTEAFF.

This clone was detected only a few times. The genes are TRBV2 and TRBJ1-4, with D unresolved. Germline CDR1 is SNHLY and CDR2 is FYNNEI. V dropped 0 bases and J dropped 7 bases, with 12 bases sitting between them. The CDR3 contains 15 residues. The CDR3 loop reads CASSEASGSGEKLFF. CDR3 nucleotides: TGTGCCAGCAGTGAAGCAAGCGGTTCCGGTGAAAAACTGTTTTTT. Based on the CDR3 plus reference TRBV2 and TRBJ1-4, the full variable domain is EPEVTQTPSHQVTQMGQEVILRCVPISNHLYFYWYRQILGQKVEFLVSFYNNEISEKSEIFDDQFSVERPDGSNFTLKIRSTKLEDSAMYFCASSEASGSGEKLFFGSGTQLSVL.

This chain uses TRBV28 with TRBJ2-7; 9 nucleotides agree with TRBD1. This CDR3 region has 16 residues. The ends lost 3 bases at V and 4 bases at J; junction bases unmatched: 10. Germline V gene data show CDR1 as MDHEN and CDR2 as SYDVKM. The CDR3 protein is CASSFTATGQGYEQYF. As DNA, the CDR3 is TGTGCCAGCAGTTTCACCGCCACGGGACAGGGATACGAGCAGTACTTC.

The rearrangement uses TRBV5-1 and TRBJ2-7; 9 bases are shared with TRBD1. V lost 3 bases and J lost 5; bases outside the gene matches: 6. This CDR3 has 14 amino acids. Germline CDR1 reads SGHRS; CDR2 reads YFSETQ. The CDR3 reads CASSSGQGWHEQYF. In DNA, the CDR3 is TGCGCCAGCAGCTCAGGACAGGGGTGGCACGAGCAGTACTTC.

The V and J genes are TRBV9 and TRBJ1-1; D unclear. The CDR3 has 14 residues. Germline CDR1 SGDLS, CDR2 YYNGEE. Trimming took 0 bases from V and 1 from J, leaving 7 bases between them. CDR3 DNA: TGTGCCAGCAGCGTAGTGGTGCCGAACACTGAAGCTTTCTTT. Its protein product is CASSVVVPNTEAFF.

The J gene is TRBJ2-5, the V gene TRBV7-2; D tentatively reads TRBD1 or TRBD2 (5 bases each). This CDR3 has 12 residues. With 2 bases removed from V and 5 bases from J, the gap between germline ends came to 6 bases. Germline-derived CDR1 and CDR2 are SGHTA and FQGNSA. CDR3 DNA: TGTGCCAGCAGCTTATGGGGGGAGACCCAGTACTTC. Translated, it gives CASSLWGETQYF.

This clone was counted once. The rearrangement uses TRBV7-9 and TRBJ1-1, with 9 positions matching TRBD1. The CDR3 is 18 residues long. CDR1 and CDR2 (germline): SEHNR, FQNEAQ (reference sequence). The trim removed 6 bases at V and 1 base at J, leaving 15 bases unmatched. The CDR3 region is CASRPSGTGSPTNTEAFF. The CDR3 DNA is TGTGCCAGCAGGCCATCCGGGACAGGGTCACCTACGAACACTGAAGCTTTCTTT.

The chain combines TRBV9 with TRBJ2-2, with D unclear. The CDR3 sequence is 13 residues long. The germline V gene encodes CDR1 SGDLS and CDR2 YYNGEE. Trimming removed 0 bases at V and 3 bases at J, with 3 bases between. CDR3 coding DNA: TGTGCCAGCAGCGTAGGGGACACCGGGGAGCTGTTTTTT. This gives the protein CASSVGDTGELFF. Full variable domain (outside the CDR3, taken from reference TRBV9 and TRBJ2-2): DSGVTQTPKHLITATGQRVTLRCSPRSGDLSVYWYQQSLDQGLQFLIQYYNGEERAKGNILERFSAQQFPDLHSELNLSSLELGDSALYFCASSVGDTGELFFGEGSRLTVL.

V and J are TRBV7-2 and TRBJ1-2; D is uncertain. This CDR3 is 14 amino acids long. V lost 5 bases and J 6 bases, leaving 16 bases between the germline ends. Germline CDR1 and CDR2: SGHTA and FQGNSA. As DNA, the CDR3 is TGTGCCAGCAGCGCCGGAACACGTGGGAATGGCTACACCTTC. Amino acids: CASSAGTRGNGYTF.

CDR3 in amino acids: CASSRDQGGELFF. In DNA form, the CDR3 reads TGTGCCAGCTCACGCGATCAGGGCGGGGAGCTGTTTTTT. The rearrangement uses TRBV18 and TRBJ2-2; maybe TRBD1 (5 bases). CDR1 is KGHSH and CDR2 is LQKENI in the germline V gene. Trimming left V 4 bases short and J 7 bases short, with 10 bases between. The CDR3 runs 13 residues.

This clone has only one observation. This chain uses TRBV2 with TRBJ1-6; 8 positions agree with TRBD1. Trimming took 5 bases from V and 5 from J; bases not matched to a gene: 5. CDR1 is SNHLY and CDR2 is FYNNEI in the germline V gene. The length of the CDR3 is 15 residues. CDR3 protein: CASSRDRTNNSPLHF. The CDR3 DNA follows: TGTGCCAGCAGTCGGGACAGGACTAATAATTCACCCCTCCACTTT.

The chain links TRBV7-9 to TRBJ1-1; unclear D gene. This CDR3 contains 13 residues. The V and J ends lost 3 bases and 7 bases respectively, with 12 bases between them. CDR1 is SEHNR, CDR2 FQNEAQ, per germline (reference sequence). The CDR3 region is CASSFSQQSEAFF. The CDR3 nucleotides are TGTGCCAGCAGCTTCTCCCAGCAGAGTGAAGCTTTCTTT. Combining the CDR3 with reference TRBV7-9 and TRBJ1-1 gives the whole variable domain DTGVSQNPRHKITKRGQNVTFRCDPISEHNRLYWYRQTLGQGPEFLTYFQNEAQLEKSRLLSDRFSAERPKGSFSTLEIQRTEQGDSAMYLCASSFSQQSEAFFGQGTRLTVV.

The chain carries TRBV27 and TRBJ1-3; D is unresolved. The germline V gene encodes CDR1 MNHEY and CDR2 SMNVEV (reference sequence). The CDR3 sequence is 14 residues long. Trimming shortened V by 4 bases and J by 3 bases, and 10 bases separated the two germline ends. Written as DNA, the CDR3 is TGTGCCAGCAGTTCGACGATGAGTGGAAACACCATATATTTT. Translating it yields CASSSTMSGNTIYF.

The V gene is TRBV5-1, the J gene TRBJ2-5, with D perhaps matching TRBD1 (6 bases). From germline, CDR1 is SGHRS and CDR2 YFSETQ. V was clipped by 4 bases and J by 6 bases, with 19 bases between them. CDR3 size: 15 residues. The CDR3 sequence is CASSPTRQGHQTQYF. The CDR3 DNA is TGCGCCAGCAGCCCCACCAGGCAGGGGCATCAGACCCAGTACTTC.

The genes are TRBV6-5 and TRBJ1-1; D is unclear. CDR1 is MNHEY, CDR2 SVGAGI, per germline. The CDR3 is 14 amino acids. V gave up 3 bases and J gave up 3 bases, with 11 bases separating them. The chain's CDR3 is CASSYTVWDTEAFF. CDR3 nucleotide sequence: TGTGCCAGCAGTTATACAGTATGGGACACTGAAGCTTTCTTT.

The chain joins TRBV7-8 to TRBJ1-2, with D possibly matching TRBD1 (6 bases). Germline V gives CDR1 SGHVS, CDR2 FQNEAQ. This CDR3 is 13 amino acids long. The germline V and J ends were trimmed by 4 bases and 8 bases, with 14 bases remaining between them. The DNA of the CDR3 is TGTGCCAGCAGCTACGATTCGAGGGGGGGCTACACCTTC. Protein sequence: CASSYDSRGGYTF.

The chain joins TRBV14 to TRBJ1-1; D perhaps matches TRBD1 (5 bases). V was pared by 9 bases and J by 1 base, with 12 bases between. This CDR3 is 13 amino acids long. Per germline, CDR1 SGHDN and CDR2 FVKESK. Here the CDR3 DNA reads TGTGCCAGGGGTAGACAGACGAACACTGAAGCTTTCTTT. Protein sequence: CARGRQTNTEAFF.

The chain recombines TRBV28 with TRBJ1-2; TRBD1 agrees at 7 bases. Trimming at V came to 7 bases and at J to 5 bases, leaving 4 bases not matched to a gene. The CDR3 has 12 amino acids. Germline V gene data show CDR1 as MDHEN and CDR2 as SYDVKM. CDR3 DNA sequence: TGTGCCAGCACCCAGGGACAGTATGGCTACACCTTC. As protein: CASTQGQYGYTF.

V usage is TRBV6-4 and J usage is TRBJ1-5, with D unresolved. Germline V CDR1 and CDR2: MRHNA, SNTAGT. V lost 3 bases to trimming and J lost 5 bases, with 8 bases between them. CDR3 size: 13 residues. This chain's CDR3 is CASSEELHQPQHF. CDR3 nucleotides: TGTGCCAGCAGTGAGGAGTTACATCAGCCCCAGCATTTT.

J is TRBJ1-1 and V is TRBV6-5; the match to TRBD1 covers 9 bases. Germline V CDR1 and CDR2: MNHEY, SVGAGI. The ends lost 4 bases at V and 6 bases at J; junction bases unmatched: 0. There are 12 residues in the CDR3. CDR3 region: CASSWTGAEAFF. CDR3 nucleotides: TGTGCCAGCAGTTGGACAGGGGCTGAAGCTTTCTTT.

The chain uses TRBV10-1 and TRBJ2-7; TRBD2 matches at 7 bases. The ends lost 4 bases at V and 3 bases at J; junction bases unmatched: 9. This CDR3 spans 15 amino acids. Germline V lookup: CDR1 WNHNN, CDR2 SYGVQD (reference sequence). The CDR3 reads CASSGSSGTYYEQYF. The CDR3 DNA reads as TGCGCCAGCAGTGGTTCAAGCGGGACCTACTACGAGCAGTACTTC.